This T cell receptor (beta chain) was documented in a study of OX40 agonist ivuxolimab in advanced cancers. Looking at the study overall: Ivuxolimab doses were 0.01, 0.1, 0.3, 1.5, 3 or 10 mg/kg every 2 weeks.

Germline V gene sequence: CDR1 MDHEN, CDR2 SYDVKM. This CDR3 region has 17 residues. The V and J ends lost 6 bases and 3 bases respectively, with 24 bases between them. To note about this clone: Its specificity is not known.

Notes on the study in general: Dose levels from 0.1 to 3.0 mg/kg saw CD4+ and CD8+ blood T cells expand clonally by week 6. CD8+ T cells averaged more expanded clones than CD4+.

Using immunoSEQ multiplex PCR, the repertoire was profiled, and TCRdb retains in-frame clones only, with some absent. Of approximately 64,000 clones listed, 80% to 90% were seen once; the top ten hold approximately 3%. The sequence was obtained from an adult with an advanced solid tumor such as melanoma, head and neck, liver or kidney cancer. The chain uses TRBV28 and TRBJ2-7, with D maybe TRBD1 (6 bases). The starting material was CD4+ or CD8+ T cells sorted from blood, obtained in a trial of the OX40 agonist ivuxolimab. The CDR3 protein is CASSPAGRDEGVYEQYF. The CDR3 DNA is TGTGCCAGCAGCCCCGCCGGACGGGACGAGGGGGTCTACGAGCAGTACTTC.